Shown below are 16 T cell receptor beta chains from a single sample sequenced in a study of blood T cell repertoires in COVID-19. TCRdb's copy holds only in-frame clones and misses some; the assay was immunoSEQ multiplex PCR. The sample has some 180,000 clones; 84% are singletons. The sample consisted of peripheral blood. All receptors come from a human donor in a cohort sampled during active COVID-19.

V is TRBV4-1 and J is TRBJ2-4; 11 bases fit TRBD1. Germline CDR1 and CDR2: MGHRA and YSYEKL. Unmatched junction bases numbered 17, after V lost 3 bases and J lost 1 base. The CDR3 has 21 residues. The CDR3 bases are TGCGCCAGCAGCCACTACGAGACGAGGGAGGACAGGGGGCCCGCCAAAAACATTCAGTACTTC. Translation gives CASSHYETREDRGPAKNIQYF.

The chain has TRBV27 and TRBJ2-7; tentative D call: TRBD1 (6 bases). CDR3 size: 14 residues. The germline V gene encodes CDR1 MNHEY and CDR2 SMNVEV (reference sequence). V lost 3 bases and J lost 2, with 11 bases in between. CDR3 sequence (DNA): TGTGCCAGCAGTTTTACAGGGACGGCCTACGAGCAGTACTTC. Translation: CASSFTGTAYEQYF.

The chain is built from TRBV7-2 and TRBJ2-5; 9 nucleotides match TRBD2. The CDR3 spans 15 residues. The V and J ends lost 4 bases and 5 bases, in that order; junction bases with no gene match: 8. Germline V lookup: CDR1 SGHTA, CDR2 FQGNSA. CDR3 bases: TGTGCCAGCAGCTCCCGCGGCGGGGGGGTTGAGACCCAGTACTTC. The encoded protein is CASSSRGGGVETQYF.

This chain connects TRBV6-2 or TRBV6-3 to TRBJ1-1, with D unclear. This CDR3 spans 17 amino acids. V gave up 6 bases and J gave up 2 bases, with 22 bases separating them. Per germline, CDR1 MNHEY and CDR2 SVGEGT. The DNA for the CDR3 is TGTGCCAGCAGCCCTCTTCCGGGATATGGCCCTAACACTGAAGCTTTCTTT. It encodes CASSPLPGYGPNTEAFF.

This clone was seen a handful of times. V and J are TRBV5-6 and TRBJ1-5; possibly TRBD1 for D (5 bases). There are 14 residues in the CDR3. The ends were cut back, 0 bases at V and 3 bases at J, with 7 bases in the middle. Germline assignment: CDR1 SGHDT and CDR2 YYEEEE. The CDR3 region has the DNA TGTGCCAGCAGCTTGGCAGGGTTCAATCAGCCCCAGCATTTT. The encoded protein is CASSLAGFNQPQHF.

CDR3 bases: TGTGCCAGCAGACAAGGACTAGCGGGGGACAATGAGCAGTTCTTC. Protein product: CASRQGLAGDNEQFF. The chain links TRBV5-4 to TRBJ2-1; 13 bases agree with TRBD2. Losses at the gene ends were 5 bases for V and 5 bases for J; bases not matched to a gene: 4. In germline, CDR1 is SGHNT, CDR2 YYREEE (reference sequence). The CDR3 is 15 residues long.

The chain joins TRBV9 to TRBJ2-1, with TRBD2 matching 7 bases. The CDR3 extends over 15 amino acids. After removal of 0 bases from V and 5 bases from J, the junction contained 5 bases not matched to a gene. Germline loops: CDR1 SGDLS, CDR2 YYNGEE. CDR3 sequence (DNA): TGTGCCAGCAGCGTAGCAAGCGGGGTTAACAATGAGCAGTTCTTC. Encoded protein: CASSVASGVNNEQFF.

The rearrangement links TRBV5-5 to TRBJ2-1; possibly TRBD2 for D (5 bases). This CDR3 has 15 amino acids. Germline-derived CDR1 and CDR2 are SGHKS and YYEKEE (reference sequence). Trimming stripped 0 bases from V and 2 bases from J, with 9 bases between. CDR3 loop: CASSLAGMPYNEQFF. Written as DNA, the CDR3 is TGTGCCAGCAGCTTGGCCGGGATGCCCTACAATGAGCAGTTCTTC. The full variable domain, with the rest looked up from reference TRBV5-5 and TRBJ2-1, is DAGVTQSPTHLIKTRGQQVTLRCSPISGHKSVSWYQQVLGQGPQFIFQYYEKEERGRGNFPDRFSARQFPNYSSELNVNALLLGDSALYLCASSLAGMPYNEQFFGPGTRLTVL.

The chain employs TRBV7-8 and TRBJ2-5; 12 positions match TRBD2. The CDR3 contains 17 residues. The V segment lost 1 base and the J segment 1 base; nucleotides outside the gene matches: 4. The germline gives CDR1 SGHVS, CDR2 FQNEAQ. CDR3 region: CASSLVVLAGGQETQYF. The CDR3 coding sequence is TGTGCCAGCAGCTTAGTGGTACTAGCGGGGGGCCAAGAGACCCAGTACTTC. Variable domain in full (rest from reference TRBV7-8 and TRBJ2-5): GAGVSQSPRYKVAKRGQDVALRCDPISGHVSLFWYQQALGQGPEFLTYFQNEAQLDKSGLPSDRFFAERPEGSVSTLKIQRTQQEDSAVYLCASSLVVLAGGQETQYFGPGTRLLVL.

This clone has a single count. The V gene is TRBV9, the J gene TRBJ2-5, with 9 bases fitting TRBD1. The germline V gene encodes CDR1 SGDLS and CDR2 YYNGEE. Germline trimming cut 0 bases from V and 4 bases from J; bases unmatched to any gene: 7. This CDR3 spans 16 amino acids. The CDR3 here is CASSVGLGTGTETQYF. The CDR3 DNA follows: TGTGCCAGCAGCGTAGGTTTGGGGACAGGGACAGAGACCCAGTACTTC.

This clone was observed a single time. The chain recombines TRBV10-3 with TRBJ1-3; 12 positions match TRBD1. Per germline, CDR1 ENHRY and CDR2 SYGVKD. The CDR3 spans 15 residues. The ends lost 10 bases at V and 11 bases at J; junction bases unmatched: 15. The CDR3 loop reads CATKGQGAGSLPIYF. CDR3 sequence (DNA): TGTGCCACCAAGGGACAGGGGGCAGGGAGTCTCCCCATATATTTT.

In DNA, the CDR3 is TGTGCCAGTACCAAAGGGGCCTACGGCACTGAAGCTTTCTTT. Its translation is CASTKGAYGTEAFF. This chain uses TRBV19 with TRBJ1-1; the D gene is possibly TRBD1 (5 bases). The germline gives CDR1 LNHDA, CDR2 SQIVND (reference sequence). The CDR3 runs to 14 residues. V was trimmed by 7 bases and J by 4 bases, leaving 16 bases between them.

V and J are TRBV19 and TRBJ1-1, with 9 bases that match TRBD1. The ends lost 6 bases at V and 6 bases at J; junction bases unmatched: 8. CDR1 and CDR2 from the germline V gene are LNHDA and SQIVND (reference sequence). The CDR3 consists of 14 residues. CDR3 sequence: CASRTTGGGPEAFF. The CDR3 DNA sequence: TGTGCCAGTAGAACAACAGGGGGCGGGCCTGAAGCTTTCTTT.

The chain combines TRBV19 with TRBJ1-3; D call uncertain. The V and J ends lost 5 bases and 3 bases respectively, with 14 bases between them. The V gene's germline CDR1 is LNHDA and CDR2 SQIVND (reference sequence). This CDR3 has 15 residues. In nucleotides, the CDR3 is TGTGCCAGTAGTGTCCTCGACAAGAATGGAAACACCATATATTTT. Encoded protein: CASSVLDKNGNTIYF.

The J gene is TRBJ2-1, the V gene TRBV2, with a possible D match to TRBD1 (5 bases). Per the germline V gene, CDR1 is SNHLY and CDR2 is FYNNEI. The CDR3 runs to 14 residues. Trimming pared 0 bases from V and 5 bases from J, leaving 8 bases between. The CDR3 spells CASSEASRDNEQFF. The CDR3, as DNA: TGTGCCAGCAGTGAAGCTAGCAGGGACAATGAGCAGTTCTTC.

This clone was seen a single time. V is TRBV19 and J is TRBJ2-5; 7 bases match TRBD2. The trim removed 3 bases at V and 4 bases at J, leaving 8 bases unmatched. Germline values: CDR1 LNHDA, CDR2 SQIVND (reference sequence). The CDR3 has 15 residues. This CDR3 is CASSMGGTLRETQYF. The CDR3 nucleotides read TGTGCCAGTAGTATGGGAGGGACCTTGAGAGAGACCCAGTACTTC.